This TCR beta chain was identified in a study of blood T cells in healthy people across ages. It was with a sample-barcoded 5' primer and a J-beta primer mix that a second PCR of roughly 7 to 12 cycles was run. Each cDNA molecule received a tag from a template-switch adaptor that had 12 random nucleotides. Each CDR3 protein gets one entry after TCRdb re-called the 5' RACE reads with MiXCR. The sample shows about 680,000 distinct CDR3 sequences, about 52% of them seen only once. Whole-study findings and limits: Greater diversity and more naive CD4+ cells were seen in long-lived donors than in aged donors. CMV status of donors was not determined, possibly confounding expanded clonotype changes. Unsorted PBMCs ruled out conclusive naive versus antigen-experienced comparison.

The CDR3 is 16 residues long. V lost 5 bases to trimming and J lost 13 bases; unmatched junction nucleotides: 17. From germline, CDR1 is SGHTA and CDR2 FQGNSA. Turning to this clonotype: Antigen specificity is unknown.

The gene calls are TRBV7-2 and TRBJ2-4, with 10 nucleotides matching TRBD2. The sequencing input was blood. The sequence was obtained from a woman between 55 and 75 years old in good health. Here the CDR3 DNA reads TGTGCCAGCAGCCCTCAGGTAGCGGGAGGTTACAATGAGCAGTACTTC. Protein sequence: CASSPQVAGGYNEQYF.